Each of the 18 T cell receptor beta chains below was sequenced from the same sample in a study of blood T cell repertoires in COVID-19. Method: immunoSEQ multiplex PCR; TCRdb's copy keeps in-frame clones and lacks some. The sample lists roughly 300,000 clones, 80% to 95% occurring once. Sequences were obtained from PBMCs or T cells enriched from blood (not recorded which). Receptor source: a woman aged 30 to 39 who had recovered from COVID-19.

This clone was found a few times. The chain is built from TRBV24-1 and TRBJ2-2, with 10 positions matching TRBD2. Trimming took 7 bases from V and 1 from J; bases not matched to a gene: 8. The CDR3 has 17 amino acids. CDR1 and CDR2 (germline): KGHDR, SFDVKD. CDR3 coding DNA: TGTGCCACCAGCGGACCCCCTAGCGGGGGGAACACCGGGGAGCTGTTTTTT. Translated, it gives CATSGPPSGGNTGELFF.

For the CDR3, the DNA is TGTGCCAGTAGTATCCGACAGGAAGAAGTTTTAGAGCAGTACTTC. Translation gives CASSIRQEEVLEQYF. The genes are TRBV19 and TRBJ2-7, with D perhaps matching TRBD1 (6 bases). CDR1 and CDR2 (germline): LNHDA, SQIVND (reference sequence). The length of the CDR3 is 15 residues. The V and J ends lost 3 bases and 7 bases respectively, with 19 bases between them.

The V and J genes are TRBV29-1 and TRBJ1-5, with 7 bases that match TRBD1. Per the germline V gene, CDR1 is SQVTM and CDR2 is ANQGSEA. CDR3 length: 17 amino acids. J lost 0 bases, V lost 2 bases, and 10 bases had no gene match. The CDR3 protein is CSVEKTTGTDSNQPQHF. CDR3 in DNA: TGCAGCGTTGAAAAAACAACCGGGACAGATAGCAATCAGCCCCAGCATTTT.

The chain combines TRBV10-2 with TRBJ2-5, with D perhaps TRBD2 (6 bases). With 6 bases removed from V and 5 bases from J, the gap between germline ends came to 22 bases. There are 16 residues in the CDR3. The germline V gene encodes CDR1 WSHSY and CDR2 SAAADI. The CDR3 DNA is TGCGCCAGCAGGGAACCGGGACTCCCGGTGGTTGAGACCCAGTACTTC. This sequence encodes CASREPGLPVVETQYF.

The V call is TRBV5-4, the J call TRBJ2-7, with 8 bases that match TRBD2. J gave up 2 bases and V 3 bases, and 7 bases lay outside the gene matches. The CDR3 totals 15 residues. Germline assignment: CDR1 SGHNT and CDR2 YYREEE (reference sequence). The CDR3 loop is CASSSLAGTTYEQYF. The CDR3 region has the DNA TGTGCCAGCAGCTCCTTAGCGGGAACAACCTACGAGCAGTACTTC.

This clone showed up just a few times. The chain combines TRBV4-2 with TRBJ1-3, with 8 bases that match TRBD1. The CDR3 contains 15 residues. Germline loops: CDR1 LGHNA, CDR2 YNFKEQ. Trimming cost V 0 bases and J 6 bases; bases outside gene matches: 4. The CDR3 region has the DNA TGTGCCAGCAGCCAAGATTCACAGGGGGAAAACACCATATATTTT. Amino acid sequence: CASSQDSQGENTIYF.

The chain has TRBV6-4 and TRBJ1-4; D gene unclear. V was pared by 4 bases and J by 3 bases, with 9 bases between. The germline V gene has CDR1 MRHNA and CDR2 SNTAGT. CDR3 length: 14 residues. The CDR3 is CASSGTLANEKLFF. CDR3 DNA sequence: TGTGCCAGCAGTGGGACTCTGGCTAATGAAAAACTGTTTTTT.

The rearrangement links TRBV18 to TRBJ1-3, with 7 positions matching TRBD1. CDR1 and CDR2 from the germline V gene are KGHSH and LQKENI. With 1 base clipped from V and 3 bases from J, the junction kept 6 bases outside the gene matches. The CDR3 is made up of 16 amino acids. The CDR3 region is CASSPQGAESGNTIYF. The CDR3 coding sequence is TGTGCCAGCTCACCACAGGGGGCTGAGAGTGGAAACACCATATATTTT. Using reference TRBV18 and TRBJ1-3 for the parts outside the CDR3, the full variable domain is NAGVMQNPRHLVRRRGQEARLRCSPMKGHSHVYWYRQLPEEGLKFMVYLQKENIIDESGMPKERFSAEFPKEGPSILRIQQVVRGDSAAYFCASSPQGAESGNTIYFGEGSWLTVV.

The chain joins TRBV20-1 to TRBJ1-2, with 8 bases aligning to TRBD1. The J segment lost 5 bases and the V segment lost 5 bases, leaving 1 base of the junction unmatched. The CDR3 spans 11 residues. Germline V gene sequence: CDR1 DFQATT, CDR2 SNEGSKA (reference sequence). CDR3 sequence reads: CSADRGYGYTF. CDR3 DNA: TGCAGTGCTGACAGGGGTTATGGCTACACCTTC.

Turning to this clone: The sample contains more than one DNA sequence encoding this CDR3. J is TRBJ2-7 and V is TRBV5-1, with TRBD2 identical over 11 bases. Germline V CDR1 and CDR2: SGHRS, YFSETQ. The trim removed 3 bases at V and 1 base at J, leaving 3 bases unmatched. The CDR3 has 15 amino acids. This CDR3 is CASSSGTSGSYEQYF. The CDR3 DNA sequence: TGCGCCAGCAGCTCCGGGACTAGCGGTTCCTACGAGCAGTACTTC.

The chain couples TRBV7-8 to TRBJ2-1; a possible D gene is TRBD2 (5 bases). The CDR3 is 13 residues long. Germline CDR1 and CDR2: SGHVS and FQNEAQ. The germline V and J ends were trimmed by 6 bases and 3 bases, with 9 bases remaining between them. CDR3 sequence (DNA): TGTGCCAGCAGGGAGGCTCTCTACAATGAGCAGTTCTTC. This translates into CASREALYNEQFF.

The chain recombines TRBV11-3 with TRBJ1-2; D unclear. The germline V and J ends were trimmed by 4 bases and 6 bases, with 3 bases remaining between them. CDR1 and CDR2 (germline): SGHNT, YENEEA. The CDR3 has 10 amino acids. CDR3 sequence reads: CASSSDGYTF. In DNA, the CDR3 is TGTGCCAGCAGCTCCGATGGCTACACCTTC.

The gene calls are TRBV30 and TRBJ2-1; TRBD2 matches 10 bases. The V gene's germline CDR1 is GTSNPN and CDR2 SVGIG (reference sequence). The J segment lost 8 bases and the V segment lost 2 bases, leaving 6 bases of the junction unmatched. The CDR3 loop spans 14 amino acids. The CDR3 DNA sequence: TGTGCCTGGAGTCTGCTAGCGGGGGCCGATGAGCAGTTCTTC. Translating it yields CAWSLLAGADEQFF.

CDR3 bases: TGTGCCAGCAGTTACTACGGGGACTCCTACGAGCAGTACTTC. Residues: CASSYYGDSYEQYF. The V and J genes are TRBV6-5 and TRBJ2-7; a weak D match, TRBD2 (5 bases). This CDR3 is 14 amino acids long. In germline, CDR1 is MNHEY, CDR2 SVGAGI. V lost 1 base and J 0 bases, leaving 7 bases between the germline ends.

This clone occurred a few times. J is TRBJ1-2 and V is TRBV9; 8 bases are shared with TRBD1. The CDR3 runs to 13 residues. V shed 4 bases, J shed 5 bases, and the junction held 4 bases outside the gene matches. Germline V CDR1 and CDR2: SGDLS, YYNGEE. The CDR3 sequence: CASSQGQGYGYTF. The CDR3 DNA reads TGTGCCAGCAGCCAAGGACAGGGTTATGGCTACACCTTC.

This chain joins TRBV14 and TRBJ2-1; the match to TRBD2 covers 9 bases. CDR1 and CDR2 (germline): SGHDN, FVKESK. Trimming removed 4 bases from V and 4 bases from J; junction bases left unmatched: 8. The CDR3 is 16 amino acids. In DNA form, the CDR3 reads TGTGCCAGCAGCCGCCTGACTAGCGGACTATACAATGAGCAGTTCTTC. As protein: CASSRLTSGLYNEQFF.

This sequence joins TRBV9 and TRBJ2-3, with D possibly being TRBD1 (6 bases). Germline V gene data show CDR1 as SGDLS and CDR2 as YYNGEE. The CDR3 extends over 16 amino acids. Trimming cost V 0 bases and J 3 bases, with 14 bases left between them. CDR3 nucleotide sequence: TGTGCCAGCAGCGTAGCTGTCACGGGGACAACAGATACGCAGTATTTT. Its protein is CASSVAVTGTTDTQYF.

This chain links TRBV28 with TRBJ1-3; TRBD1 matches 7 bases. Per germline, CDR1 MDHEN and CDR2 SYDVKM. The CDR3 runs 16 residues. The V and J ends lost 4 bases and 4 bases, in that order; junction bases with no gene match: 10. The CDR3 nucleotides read TGTGCCAGCAGTTACCCAGGGGGGAGGCGCGGAAACACCATATATTTT. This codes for CASSYPGGRRGNTIYF.